One and the same sample provided the 8 T cell receptor beta chains below, sequenced in a study of blood T cell repertoires in COVID-19. Clones were sequenced by immunoSEQ multiplex PCR, and TCRdb holds only the in-frame ones, with some missing. The repertoire consists of about 190,000 clones, with 85% to 90% occurring once and the leading ten covering roughly 2.9%. The sequenced material came from peripheral blood. The receptors shown here come from a woman in her 30s with active or convalescent COVID-19.

This chain joins TRBV4-1 and TRBJ2-5; 8 bases map to TRBD1. J lost 5 bases, V lost 4 bases, and 9 bases had no gene match. This CDR3 comprises 15 residues. Germline V gives CDR1 MGHRA, CDR2 YSYEKL. The CDR3, as DNA: TGCGCCAGCAGCCTAGGAAACAGGGGGGAGGAGACCCAGTACTTC. This sequence encodes CASSLGNRGEETQYF.

The rearrangement joins TRBV29-1 to TRBJ2-2; a weak D match, TRBD2 (6 bases). Deletions cut 3 bases from V and 4 bases from J, with 12 bases between. Germline V lookup: CDR1 SQVTM, CDR2 ANQGSEA. The CDR3 is made up of 14 amino acids. CDR3: CSVDSGGGTGELFF. The CDR3 coding sequence is TGCAGCGTTGATAGTGGGGGAGGCACCGGGGAGCTGTTTTTT.

V usage is TRBV5-5 and J usage is TRBJ2-5; 9 positions agree with TRBD1. Germline values: CDR1 SGHKS, CDR2 YYEKEE (reference sequence). There are 16 residues in the CDR3. V trimming: 3 bases; J trimming: 4 bases; junction bases outside the gene matches: 10. CDR3 loop: CASSSRARDRAETQYF. CDR3 bases: TGTGCCAGCAGCTCGCGTGCGCGGGACAGGGCAGAGACCCAGTACTTC.

The chain couples TRBV27 to TRBJ2-2; the match to TRBD2 covers 7 bases. CDR1 and CDR2 from the germline V gene are MNHEY and SMNVEV (reference sequence). Trimming cost V 1 base and J 2 bases; bases outside gene matches: 4. This CDR3 comprises 16 residues. The CDR3 DNA is TGTGCCAGCAGTTTATTAGGACTAGATAACACCGGGGAGCTGTTTTTT. It specifies CASSLLGLDNTGELFF.

The chain carries TRBV19 and TRBJ1-6; TRBD1 aligns across 11 bases. CDR1 and CDR2 from the germline V gene are LNHDA and SQIVND (reference sequence). J gave up 6 bases and V 7 bases, and 5 bases lay outside the gene matches. The CDR3 consists of 15 residues. CDR3 nucleotides: TGTGCCAGTACCTGGGGGACAGGGGGTAATTCACCCCTCCACTTT. Translated: CASTWGTGGNSPLHF. The entire variable domain, with the rest obtained from reference TRBV19 and TRBJ1-6, is as follows: DGGITQSPKYLFRKEGQNVTLSCEQNLNHDAMYWYRQDPGQGLRLIYYSQIVNDFQKGDIAEGYSVSREKKESFPLTVTSAQKNPTAFYLCASTWGTGGNSPLHFGNGTRLTVT.

As DNA, the CDR3 is TGTGCCAGCAGCAAAGGAGGGACCGGGAGGGCCGGAGAGCAGTTCTTC. Protein product: CASSKGGTGRAGEQFF. V usage is TRBV21-1 and J usage is TRBJ2-1; the table's D gene call, TRBD2, was not cross checked with the DNA. TRBV21-1 is designated a pseudogene. The CDR3 extends over 16 amino acids.

The chain joins TRBV19 to TRBJ2-6, with D possibly matching TRBD1 (6 bases). The CDR3 contains 17 residues. Per germline, CDR1 LNHDA and CDR2 SQIVND (reference sequence). V was cut by 6 bases and J by 0 bases, with 15 bases left in between. This chain's CDR3 is CASSLTGTNSGANVLTF. The CDR3 nucleotides are TGTGCCAGTAGCCTGACAGGAACAAACTCTGGGGCCAACGTCCTGACTTTC.

This chain joins TRBV27 and TRBJ2-7, with 11 bases matching TRBD2. The CDR3 loop spans 16 amino acids. The J segment lost 5 bases and the V segment lost 3 bases, leaving 9 bases of the junction unmatched. Per the germline V gene, CDR1 is MNHEY and CDR2 is SMNVEV (reference sequence). The CDR3 nucleotides are TGTGCCAGCAGTTTTTATCTAGCGGGGGGATCTGACGAGCAGTACTTC. Amino acid sequence: CASSFYLAGGSDEQYF.